These 17 T cell receptor beta chains came from one sample sequenced in a study of response to subunit inactivated influenza vaccine. TCRdb reanalysed the RT-PCR reads using MiXCR and keeps one entry per CDR3 protein. In the table there are about 520,000 distinct CDR3 sequences, approximately 7.7% of which are singletons. Sequencing was performed on PBMCs from blood, taken roughly 24 months after vaccination. These receptors all stem from a man aged 50-75 years who received an inactivated influenza vaccine.

This clonotype was detected many times. The V and J genes are TRBV7-8 and TRBJ1-3, with D possibly being TRBD1 (6 bases). The germline gives CDR1 SGHVS, CDR2 FQNEAQ. V dropped 5 bases and J dropped 3 bases, with 14 bases sitting between them. CDR3 length: 15 amino acids. In DNA form, the CDR3 reads TGTGCCAGCAGCCGACGGGAGGGACATGGAAACACCATATATTTT. Protein: CASSRREGHGNTIYF.

This clonotype was detected ten times or more. The chain joins TRBV20-1 to TRBJ1-1; no definite D call. The CDR3 has 12 amino acids. Germline CDR1 and CDR2: DFQATT and SNEGSKA (reference sequence). Trimming left V 0 bases short and J 4 bases short, with 6 bases between. CDR3 DNA: TGCAGTGCTAGAGATTTGGGCACTGAAGCTTTCTTT. It translates to CSARDLGTEAFF.

The chain has TRBV2 and TRBJ2-2; perhaps TRBD1 as D (7 bases). Trimming took off 10 bases at V and 7 bases at J, with 22 bases between the two ends. This CDR3 has 15 amino acids. Germline loops: CDR1 SNHLY, CDR2 FYNNEI. In DNA, the CDR3 is TGTGCCACCGGTGGAGGGGGCGGATTTATCGGGGAGCTGTTTTTT. Its translation: CATGGGGGFIGELFF. The variable domain in full, with the rest retrieved from reference TRBV2 and TRBJ2-2, is EPEVTQTPSHQVTQMGQEVILRCVPISNHLYFYWYRQILGQKVEFLVSFYNNEISEKSEIFDDQFSVERPDGSNFTLKIRSTKLEDSAMYFCATGGGGGFIGELFFGEGSRLTVL.

The sample holds a few counts of this clonotype. V is TRBV4-2 and J is TRBJ2-3, with 14 bases matching TRBD2. This CDR3 spans 18 amino acids. Germline V gives CDR1 LGHNA, CDR2 YNFKEQ. The trim removed 4 bases at V and 2 bases at J, leaving 8 bases unmatched. CDR3 sequence reads: CASSPGTSGGINTDTQYF. CDR3 DNA: TGTGCCAGCAGCCCCGGGACTAGCGGGGGCATTAACACAGATACGCAGTATTTT.

This clonotype appeared a few times. The chain joins TRBV3-1 to TRBJ2-2; D tentatively reads TRBD1 or TRBD2 (5 bases each). Germline V CDR1 and CDR2: LGHDT, YNNKEL (reference sequence). The CDR3 consists of 12 residues. Trimming cost V 9 bases and J 5 bases, with 10 bases left between them. The CDR3 DNA follows: TGTGCCAGTCAGTGGGGGACCGGGGAGCTGTTTTTT. Translation gives CASQWGTGELFF.

This clonotype has only one observation. Given a much more abundant clone one base away, this may be a read error. The CDR3 DNA sequence: TGCCCCAGCAGAGACAGCTTGAACACTGAAGCTTTCTTT. Translating it yields CPSRDSLNTEAFF. This chain connects TRBV5-1 to TRBJ1-1, with a possible D match to TRBD1 (5 bases). The CDR3 spans 13 residues. Germline V gene lookup returns CDR1 SGHRS and CDR2 YFSETQ.

This sequence joins TRBV20-1 and TRBJ1-6; D is ambiguous. CDR3 length: 18 amino acids. Trimming took 0 bases from V and 10 from J, leaving 25 bases between them. CDR1 is DFQATT, CDR2 SNEGSKA, per germline (reference sequence). CDR3 nucleotides: TGCAGTGCTAGAGATGGAGCGAGGATTGGACGGTTTCGATCACCCCTCCACTTT. Encoded protein: CSARDGARIGRFRSPLHF.

At least ten counts were recorded for this clonotype. J is TRBJ2-1 and V is TRBV29-1, with D possibly TRBD2 on 5 matching bases. Trimming removed 8 bases from V and 9 bases from J, with 14 bases in between. Germline V gives CDR1 SQVTM, CDR2 ANQGSEA. The CDR3 consists of 11 residues. The CDR3 here is CSPTRGREQFF. The CDR3 nucleotides read TGCAGCCCGACCCGAGGGCGTGAGCAGTTCTTC.

CDR3 DNA sequence: TGTGCCAGCAGCTTATGGGCAGGGGTGCAAGATACGCAGTATTTT. Translated: CASSLWAGVQDTQYF. The chain couples TRBV7-2 to TRBJ2-3, with D perhaps TRBD1 (6 bases). With 2 bases removed from V and 5 bases from J, the gap between germline ends came to 14 bases. Germline V gene data show CDR1 as SGHTA and CDR2 as FQGNSA. The CDR3 has 15 amino acids.

This clonotype appeared a few times. The CDR3 DNA follows: TGTGCCAGCAGCTTGGTGGGGCAGGTCCGCTCTGGGGCCAACGTCCTGACTTTC. Amino acids: CASSLVGQVRSGANVLTF. This rearrangement joins TRBV5-6 to TRBJ2-6; D perhaps matches TRBD1 (5 bases). Looked up from germline, CDR1 is SGHDT and CDR2 is YYEEEE. This CDR3 is 18 amino acids long. The V end lost 0 bases, the J end lost 0 bases, and 13 bases lay between the germline ends.

Worth noting for this clonotype: A clone one base away is much larger, so this may be a read error. The CDR3 loop is CASSVVGTGNVQYF. CDR3 in DNA: TGTGCCAGCAGCGTAGTGGGGACAGGGAACGTGCAGTACTTC. The rearrangement links TRBV9 to TRBJ2-7; 9 positions match TRBD1. In germline, CDR1 is SGDLS, CDR2 YYNGEE. There are 14 residues in the CDR3. The junction had 7 bases not matched to a gene; V was cut back by 0 bases and J by 9 bases. Full variable domain (rest looked up from reference TRBV9 and TRBJ2-7): DSGVTQTPKHLITATGQRVTLRCSPRSGDLSVYWYQQSLDQGLQFLIQYYNGEERAKGNILERFSAQQFPDLHSELNLSSLELGDSALYFCASSVVGTGNVQYFGPGTRLTVT.

At least ten counts were recorded for this clonotype. The V gene is TRBV5-1, the J gene TRBJ2-4; possibly TRBD1 or TRBD2 for D (5 bases each). The length of the CDR3 is 14 residues. CDR1 and CDR2 from the germline V gene are SGHRS and YFSETQ. The ends were cut back, 0 bases at V and 8 bases at J, with 12 bases in the middle. In DNA, the CDR3 is TGCGCCAGCAGCTTGGCCTGGCTGGGGGACATTCAGTACTTC. This encodes CASSLAWLGDIQYF.

This clonotype showed up just a few times. The genes are TRBV7-8 and TRBJ1-2, with unresolved D. V lost 1 base, J lost 0 bases, and 6 bases lay in between. The CDR3 contains 14 residues. Germline V lookup: CDR1 SGHVS, CDR2 FQNEAQ. Here the CDR3 reads CASSLDVANYGYTF. CDR3 nucleotide sequence: TGTGCCAGCAGCTTAGACGTCGCTAACTATGGCTACACCTTC. The full variable domain, its missing parts supplied by reference TRBV7-8 and TRBJ1-2, is GAGVSQSPRYKVAKRGQDVALRCDPISGHVSLFWYQQALGQGPEFLTYFQNEAQLDKSGLPSDRFFAERPEGSVSTLKIQRTQQEDSAVYLCASSLDVANYGYTFGSGTRLTVV.

This clonotype was seen repeatedly, ten times or more. The junction and the germline gene differ at one end; a read error may be behind it. The chain uses TRBV5-1 and TRBJ2-5; 10 bases are a match to TRBD2. This CDR3 is built from 14 residues. Germline loops: CDR1 SGHRS, CDR2 YFSETQ. The CDR3 loop is CASSLGLAGESSSF. The CDR3 DNA reads as TGCGCCAGCAGCTTGGGGCTAGCGGGGGAGTCTTCGTCCTTC.

This clonotype was detected only a few times. The V and J genes are TRBV10-3 and TRBJ2-7; no reliable D call. V dropped 6 bases and J dropped 1 base, with 7 bases sitting between them. CDR1 ENHRY and CDR2 SYGVKD come from the germline V gene. This CDR3 spans 12 amino acids. The CDR3 here is CAISQESYEQYF. CDR3 in DNA: TGTGCCATCAGCCAGGAGTCCTACGAGCAGTACTTC.

This clonotype was picked up a small number of times. The chain has TRBV20-1 and TRBJ2-3; D unresolved. Trimming removed 3 bases at V and 5 bases at J, with 6 bases between. The CDR3 totals 11 residues. The germline V gene encodes CDR1 DFQATT and CDR2 SNEGSKA (reference sequence). This CDR3 reads CSARFQDTQYF. CDR3 DNA: TGCAGTGCTAGGTTCCAAGATACGCAGTATTTT.

CDR3 sequence reads: CATFGIGSHEQYF. Here the CDR3 DNA reads TGTGCCACCTTCGGGATCGGGTCCCACGAGCAGTACTTC. This chain connects TRBV6-1 to TRBJ2-7; perhaps TRBD2 as D (5 bases). V dropped 10 bases and J dropped 5 bases, with 18 bases sitting between them. The CDR3 has 13 amino acids. Germline V gives CDR1 MNHNS, CDR2 SASEGT.